This section outlines one T cell receptor (beta chain) sequence together with its context. Its specificity is not known. The data stem from a study of cytomegalovirus exposure and HLA in healthy donors. Study information: The roughly 130 validation repertoires were reported in a later analysis to have been generated on the same platform as the 500 to 700 first-cohort repertoires.

The assay was immunoSEQ multiplex PCR, and TCRdb's table has in-frame clones only and misses some. The sample comprises about 160,000 clones, 88% of which are singletons, and 2.5% to 3% rests with the top ten. Study outcomes and limitations: High specificity and sensitivity for cytomegalovirus status were reported for the classifier.

The donors were members of the validation cohort, which comprised about 120 subjects and was separate from the first cohort of 600 to 800 subjects. From germline, CDR1 is SGHNT and CDR2 YYREEE (reference sequence). V was trimmed by 3 bases and J by 8 bases, leaving 26 bases between them. The CDR3 is 17 amino acids. The receptor was isolated from a man between 18 and 35 years old in good health and CMV-seronegative. J is TRBJ1-2 and V is TRBV5-4, with D perhaps matching TRBD1 (6 bases). The sample comprised PBMCs. CDR3 amino acids: CASSSTVARPGALGYTF. The DNA of the CDR3 is TGTGCCAGCAGCTCGACCGTGGCGCGTCCAGGGGCGCTCGGCTACACCTTC.